The subject of this entry is one T cell receptor (beta chain). The specificity of this receptor is unknown. No much larger clonotype is one base removed from it; base qualities were not supplied. For sequencing of the TCRbeta CDR3 region, genomic DNA was extracted from the sorted cells. The immunoSEQ Assay was used for sequencing of TCRbeta CDR3 regions. In its TCRdb copy, this immuneACCESS table keeps in-frame sequences only and misses some clones. Where compared with another copy, unresolved V genes explain less than half of these, and the others have no known cause. A total of around 99,000 clones appear in this sample, nearly 90% of them only once. Roughly 0.16% of the sample is in the top ten clones. From the cysteine through the phenylalanine, the CDR3 covers 13 amino acids. The CDR3 DNA has 39 bases and is translated from base 1. V is pared back by 3 bases and J by 8 bases, with 11 bases lying between the germline termini. The germline V gene encodes CDR1 KGHSH and CDR2 LQKENI.

The sample is drawn from a study of OX40 agonist ivuxolimab in advanced cancers. Describing the broader study: Ivuxolimab was a fully human IgG2 agonistic monoclonal antibody targeting the costimulatory receptor OX40 (CD134). Peripheral TCRbeta sequencing aimed to test whether ivuxolimab altered TCR sequence diversity and caused clonal T-cell expansion. The monotherapy dose-escalation portion (N of about 50 patients) of the phase I ivuxolimab trial is reported in the paper. Prior anti-PD-1, anti-PD-L1 or anti-CTLA-4 therapy was permitted, and 30% to 50% of dose-escalation patients had received checkpoint inhibitors. In the dose-escalation cohort, 82.7% of patients were male, and the mean age was roughly 60 years, with a range of roughly 23 to 85. Intravenous ivuxolimab was administered to patients every 2 weeks at six dose levels: 0.01, 0.1, 0.3, 1.5, 3 and 10 mg/kg. Partial responses occurred in three dose-escalation patients: two with cutaneous melanoma and one with hepatocellular carcinoma. Of the approximately 50 dose-escalation patients, hepatocellular carcinoma was present in about 20, melanoma in around 15, renal cell carcinoma in 9 and head and neck cancer in 9.

What the study reported, not specific to this receptor: At doses from 0.1 to 3.0 mg/kg, clonal expansion was seen in both CD4+ and CD8+ blood T cells between baseline and week 6. Antigen specificity was not determined for the clonally expanded peripheral T cells. In the 0.1-3.0 mg/kg groups, partial responders were among the patients with the lowest normalized peripheral clonal expansion, particularly in CD8+ T cells. Low levels of normalized T-cell clonal expansion were also shown by some nonresponding patients. After ivuxolimab, expanded clones were on average more numerous among CD8+ T cells than among CD4+ T cells.

Patients with a history of autoimmune disease or receiving systemic immunosuppression were excluded from the trial. Peripheral blood for TCR sequencing was collected from all dose cohorts at baseline, on cycle 4 day 1, and on cycle 7 day 1. Samples were obtained from an open-label, multicenter, first-in-human phase I dose-escalation trial of ivuxolimab. Adults with locally advanced or metastatic head and neck squamous cell, hepatocellular, melanoma or renal cell carcinoma were enrolled in the trial. Before TCR sequencing, CD4+ T cells and CD8+ T cells were sorted from peripheral blood as separate populations.

The material sequenced was CD4+ or CD8+ T cells sorted from blood, taken in a trial of the OX40 agonist ivuxolimab. The receptor was isolated from an adult with an advanced solid tumor such as melanoma, head and neck, liver or kidney cancer. The chain was built from TRBV18 and TRBJ1-3; the D gene is not confidently resolved. For the CDR3, the sequence is CASSPLRPDTIYF. The sequenced DNA: TGTGCCAGCTCACCCCTCCGTCCAGACACCATATATTTT.